This is a list of T cell receptor beta chains from one sample in a study of shared clonotypes between healthy human individuals. Produced via immunoSEQ multiplex PCR; TCRdb's table is partial and in-frame only. The table has millions of clones, under 95% seen once. What was sequenced was naive CD8+ T cells from PBMCs. The source is a young man in good health. Some clones in this sample may be carry-over from other donors' samples. The CDR3 runs from the conserved cysteine through the conserved F or W. Fields, in order: clone size, V gene, J gene, D gene, CDR3 protein, CDR3 DNA. A D gene is named only where the DNA matches it firmly. Some rows mark clone size as missing; the rest say once, few, many or name a class of expanded clone.

size: NA; V: TRBV7-9; J: TRBJ2-7; D: NA; CDR3: CASSSPRDNYEQYF; DNA: TGTGCCAGCAGCTCTCCAAGGGACAACTACGAGCAGTACTTC
size: NA; V: TRBV7-3; J: TRBJ2-7; D: NA; CDR3: CASSLNGFDEQYF; DNA: TGTGCCAGCAGCTTAAACGGGTTCGACGAGCAGTACTTC
size: few; V: TRBV11-2; J: TRBJ1-1; D: NA; CDR3: CASSLGGNTEAFF; DNA: TGTGCCAGCAGCTTGGGCGGTAACACTGAAGCTTTCTTT
size: few; V: TRBV2; J: TRBJ2-1; D: NA; CDR3: CASSEVGNEQFF; DNA: TGTGCCAGCAGTGAAGTGGGCAATGAGCAGTTCTTC
size: NA; V: TRBV27; J: TRBJ1-5; D: NA; CDR3: CASSFNRGNQPQHF; DNA: TGTGCCAGCAGTTTTAACAGGGGCAATCAGCCCCAGCATTTT
size: NA; V: TRBV10-1; J: TRBJ2-5; D: TRBD2; CDR3: CASSERASGRRETQYF; DNA: TGCGCCAGCAGTGAGAGGGCTAGCGGGAGACGAGAGACCCAGTACTTC
size: NA; V: TRBV29-1; J: TRBJ2-7; D: NA; CDR3: CSVVQASYEQYF; DNA: TGCAGCGTTGTGCAGGCGTCCTACGAGCAGTACTTC
size: NA; V: TRBV28; J: TRBJ2-5; D: TRBD1; CDR3: CASSSLLRDRGETQYF; DNA: TGTGCCAGCAGCTCACTCCTGCGGGACAGGGGAGAGACCCAGTACTTC
size: NA; V: TRBV11-2; J: TRBJ2-7; D: TRBD1; CDR3: CASSFLDRVGDEQYF; DNA: TGTGCCAGCAGCTTCCTTGACAGGGTTGGGGACGAGCAGTACTTC
size: NA; V: TRBV11-2; J: TRBJ1-2; D: NA; CDR3: CATPTANYGYTF; DNA: TGTGCCACGCCCACGGCGAACTATGGCTACACCTTC
size: NA; V: TRBV7-9; J: TRBJ1-3; D: NA; CDR3: CASSPDRRSGNTIYF; DNA: TGTGCCAGCAGTCCAGACAGACGCTCTGGAAACACCATATATTTT
size: NA; V: TRBV27; J: TRBJ1-1; D: NA; CDR3: CASSSQTDTEAFF; DNA: TGTGCCAGCAGTTCACAGACAGACACTGAAGCTTTCTTT
size: NA; V: TRBV27; J: TRBJ2-1; D: NA; CDR3: CASRSELGAAYNEQFF; DNA: TGTGCCAGCAGATCCGAGTTAGGGGCGGCCTACAATGAGCAGTTCTTC
size: NA; V: TRBV10-3; J: TRBJ1-4; D: NA; CDR3: CAISESWQGGEKLFF; DNA: TGTGCCATCAGTGAGTCGTGGCAGGGTGGCGAAAAACTGTTTTTT
size: NA; V: TRBV5-4; J: TRBJ2-7; D: NA; CDR3: CASSFERGSSYEQYF; DNA: TGTGCCAGCAGCTTCGAACGGGGAAGCTCCTACGAGCAGTACTTC
size: NA; V: TRBV11-2; J: TRBJ2-3; D: NA; CDR3: CASSSWVAGGTQYF; DNA: TGTGCCAGCAGCTCATGGGTAGCTGGGGGTACGCAGTATTTT
size: NA; V: TRBV4-3; J: TRBJ1-4; D: NA; CDR3: CASSQVYAENNEKLFF; DNA: TGCGCCAGCAGCCAAGTATATGCCGAAAATAATGAAAAACTGTTTTTT
size: NA; V: TRBV13; J: TRBJ1-5; D: NA; CDR3: CASSSNRMEPQHF; DNA: TGTGCCAGCAGCTCCAACCGCATGGAGCCCCAGCATTTT
size: NA; V: TRBV9; J: TRBJ2-7; D: TRBD1; CDR3: CASSVEGAHEQYF; DNA: TGTGCCAGCAGCGTAGAGGGGGCCCACGAGCAGTACTTC
size: NA; V: TRBV10-3; J: TRBJ1-5; D: NA; CDR3: CAISEPGIPPQHF; DNA: TGTGCCATCAGTGAGCCGGGCATTCCGCCCCAGCATTTT
size: NA; V: TRBV7-6; J: TRBJ1-1; D: NA; CDR3: CAIRNLFSTEAFF; DNA: TGTGCCATCAGAAATCTTTTTAGCACTGAAGCTTTCTTT
size: NA; V: TRBV27; J: TRBJ2-1; D: NA; CDR3: CASSRLPARMEFF; DNA: TGTGCCAGCAGTCGCCTCCCGGCGCGGATGGAGTTCTTC
size: once; V: TRBV11-2; J: TRBJ1-2; D: NA; CDR3: CASSLEFSYGYTF; DNA: TGTGCCAGCAGCTTAGAATTCAGCTATGGCTACACCTTC
size: NA; V: TRBV30; J: TRBJ1-2; D: NA; CDR3: CAWRIRADPNYGYTF; DNA: TGTGCCTGGAGAATTAGGGCTGACCCAAACTATGGCTACACCTTC
size: NA; V: TRBV13; J: TRBJ2-7; D: TRBD2; CDR3: CASSLAVTSGSYEQYF; DNA: TGTGCCAGCAGCTTAGCGGTAACTAGCGGGAGCTACGAGCAGTACTTC
size: once; V: TRBV4-1; J: TRBJ1-2; D: NA; CDR3: CASSQDLRATDGYTF; DNA: TGCGCCAGCAGCCAAGATCTGCGGGCAACTGATGGCTACACCTTC
size: NA; V: TRBV21-1; J: TRBJ2-7; D: NA; CDR3: CASSKWGQGDEQYF; DNA: TGTGCCAGCAGCAAATGGGGCCAGGGGGACGAGCAGTACTTC
size: NA; V: TRBV27; J: TRBJ2-3; D: NA; CDR3: CASSFGSLTDTQYF; DNA: TGTGCCAGCAGTTTTGGCAGCCTCACAGATACGCAGTATTTT
size: NA; V: TRBV27; J: TRBJ1-1; D: NA; CDR3: CASSPRSGVQRAEAFF; DNA: TGTGCCAGCAGCCCACGGTCGGGGGTCCAGAGGGCTGAAGCTTTCTTT
size: NA; V: TRBV19; J: TRBJ1-1; D: NA; CDR3: CASRVGRGVGTEAFF; DNA: TGTGCCAGTAGAGTTGGGCGCGGGGTGGGTACTGAAGCTTTCTTT
size: NA; V: TRBV9; J: TRBJ2-2; D: TRBD2; CDR3: CASSGHDTSAEGTGELFF; DNA: TGTGCCAGCAGCGGTCACGACACTAGCGCCGAGGGGACCGGGGAGCTGTTTTTT
size: NA; V: TRBV5-1; J: TRBJ2-7; D: NA; CDR3: CASSRGRYEQYF; DNA: TGCGCCAGCAGCCGTGGCCGATACGAGCAGTACTTC
size: NA; V: TRBV15; J: TRBJ1-3; D: TRBD1; CDR3: CATLDRGNGNTIYF; DNA: TGTGCCACCCTGGACAGGGGAAATGGAAACACCATATATTTT
size: once; V: TRBV6-6; J: TRBJ2-2; D: TRBD1; CDR3: CASRSTGETGELFF; DNA: TGTGCCAGCAGATCTACAGGGGAGACCGGGGAGCTGTTTTTT
size: NA; V: TRBV28; J: TRBJ2-2; D: TRBD2; CDR3: CASRQVAGGGTGELFF; DNA: TGTGCCAGTCGACAGGTGGCGGGAGGTGGCACCGGGGAGCTGTTTTTT
size: once; V: TRBV25-1; J: TRBJ1-2; D: TRBD1; CDR3: CASGDRGHYGYTF; DNA: TGTGCCAGCGGGGACAGGGGACACTATGGCTACACCTTC
size: NA; V: TRBV5-4; J: TRBJ2-7; D: NA; CDR3: CASSLARGRIDEQYF; DNA: TGTGCCAGCAGCTTGGCACGCGGACGAATCGACGAGCAGTACTTC
size: NA; V: TRBV19; J: TRBJ1-2; D: TRBD1; CDR3: CASSMGTGYGYTF; DNA: TGTGCCAGTAGTATGGGGACAGGGTATGGCTACACCTTC
size: NA; V: TRBV11-2; J: TRBJ2-2; D: TRBD1; CDR3: CASSSRDRDLTGELFF; DNA: TGTGCCAGCAGCTCCCGGGACAGGGACCTCACCGGGGAGCTGTTTTTT
size: NA; V: TRBV19; J: TRBJ1-1; D: NA; CDR3: CASSSGGPEAFF; DNA: TGTGCCAGTAGTTCGGGGGGGCCTGAAGCTTTCTTT
size: NA; V: TRBV7-9; J: TRBJ1-2; D: NA; CDR3: CASSTLERWMGYTF; DNA: TGTGCCAGCAGCACACTAGAGAGATGGATGGGCTACACCTTC
size: NA; V: TRBV11-2; J: TRBJ2-3; D: NA; CDR3: CASSSRFGVSADTQYF; DNA: TGTGCCAGCAGCTCCCGGTTTGGGGTGAGCGCAGATACGCAGTATTTT